This TCR beta chain comes out of a study of blood T cell repertoires in COVID-19. Turning to the study itself: Samples came from the United States, Italy and Spain, spanning acute and convalescent COVID-19. PBMCs, B-cell-depleted T cells, or T cells provided the cDNA or gDNA that made up the material.

Study processing details: Reference gene primers were amplified, and this amplification served to estimate nucleated cell counts. Method: immunoSEQ multiplex PCR; TCRdb's copy keeps in-frame clones and lacks some. V, J and clone size derive from that table, while D and trimming were established from the DNA sequence. The profile shows approximately 230,000 clones, about nine tenths of them singletons. The CDR3 has 15 residues. Germline assignment: CDR1 SGHRS and CDR2 YFSETQ. Trimming took off 0 bases at V and 8 bases at J, with 14 bases between the two ends. Cohort 3 recovery required two negative PCRs, clearance, or symptom resolution.

This TCR was recovered from a man aged 35-49 years who had recovered from COVID-19. This chain connects TRBV5-1 to TRBJ1-4; D unclear. The specimen sequenced was PBMCs or T cells enriched from blood (not recorded which). The CDR3 coding sequence is TGCGCCAGCAGCTTGGCCGCGAACACGGGAGAAAAACTGTTTTTT. Its protein product is CASSLAANTGEKLFF.